This TCR beta chain was identified during a study of molecular identifiers for immune sequencing clone quantification. Study results and limitations: The share of molecules held by clones above 20 RNA copies was over 97% in effector cells and under 1% in naive cells.

This clonotype appeared a single time. Its target is unknown. A junction end diverges from the germline sequence, so it may reflect a read error. Germline V gene data show CDR1 as MNHEY and CDR2 as SVGEGT. The CDR3 covers 14 residues. Methods described previously were used for bulk TCR libraries, and listed TCR primers were applied. One entry per CDR3 protein results from TCRdb running MiXCR on the PCR reads. The table includes roughly 100,000 distinct CDR3 sequences, about 32% detected once. Each library that profiled naive CD8 cells came from approximately 20,000 to 1,000,000 sorted cells with 10%, 30% or 50% RNA. The authors gated naive CD8 T cells as CD8+CD4-CCR7+CD45RA+ for sorting.

V usage is TRBV6-2 or TRBV6-3 and J usage is TRBJ1-5, with D possibly TRBD1 on 5 matching bases. This clonotype was obtained from a human donor in good health. Some libraries in this study had Jurkat cell RNA spiked in. The sample taken for sequencing was naive CD8+ T cells from blood, with Jurkat cell RNA spiked in. Regarding subset: FACS-sorted CD8+CD4-CCR7+CD45RA+ naive T cells. CDR3 protein: CASSPGTDYQPKHF. The CDR3 bases are TGTGCCAGCAGTCCCGGGACGGATTATCAGCCCAAGCATTTT.